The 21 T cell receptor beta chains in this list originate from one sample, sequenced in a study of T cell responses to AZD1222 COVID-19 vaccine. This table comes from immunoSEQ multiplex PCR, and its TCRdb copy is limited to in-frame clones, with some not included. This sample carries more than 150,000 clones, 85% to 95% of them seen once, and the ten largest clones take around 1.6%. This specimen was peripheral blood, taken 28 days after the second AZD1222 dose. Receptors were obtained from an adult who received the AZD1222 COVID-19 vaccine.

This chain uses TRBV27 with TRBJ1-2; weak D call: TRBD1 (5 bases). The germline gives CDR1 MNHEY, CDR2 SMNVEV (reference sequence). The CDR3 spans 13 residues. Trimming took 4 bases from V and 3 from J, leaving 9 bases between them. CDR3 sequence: CASSSQVYYGYTF. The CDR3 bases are TGTGCCAGCAGTTCACAGGTCTACTATGGCTACACCTTC.

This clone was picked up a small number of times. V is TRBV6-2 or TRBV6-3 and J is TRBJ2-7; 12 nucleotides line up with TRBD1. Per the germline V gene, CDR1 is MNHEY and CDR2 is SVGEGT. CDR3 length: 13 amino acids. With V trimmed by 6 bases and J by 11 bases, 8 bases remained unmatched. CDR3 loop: CASSRPGQGAEYF. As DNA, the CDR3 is TGTGCCAGCAGCCGGCCGGGACAGGGGGCGGAGTACTTC.

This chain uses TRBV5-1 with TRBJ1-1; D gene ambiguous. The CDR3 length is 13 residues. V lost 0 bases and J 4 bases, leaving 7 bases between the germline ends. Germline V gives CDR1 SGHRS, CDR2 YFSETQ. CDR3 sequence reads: CASSLEGVTEAFF. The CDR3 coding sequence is TGCGCCAGCAGCTTGGAGGGAGTCACTGAAGCTTTCTTT.

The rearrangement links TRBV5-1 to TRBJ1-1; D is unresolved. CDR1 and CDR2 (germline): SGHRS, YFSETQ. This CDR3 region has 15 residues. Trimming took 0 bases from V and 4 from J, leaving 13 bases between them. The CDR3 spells CASSLALGKGTEAFF. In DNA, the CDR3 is TGCGCCAGCAGCTTGGCCCTCGGGAAAGGCACTGAAGCTTTCTTT.

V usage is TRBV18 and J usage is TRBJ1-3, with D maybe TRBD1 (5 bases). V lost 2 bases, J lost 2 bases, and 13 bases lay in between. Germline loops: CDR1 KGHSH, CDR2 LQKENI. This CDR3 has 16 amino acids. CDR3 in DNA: TGTGCCAGCTCACCAGTTGAGGGGCTGGCTGGAAACACCATATATTTT. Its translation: CASSPVEGLAGNTIYF.

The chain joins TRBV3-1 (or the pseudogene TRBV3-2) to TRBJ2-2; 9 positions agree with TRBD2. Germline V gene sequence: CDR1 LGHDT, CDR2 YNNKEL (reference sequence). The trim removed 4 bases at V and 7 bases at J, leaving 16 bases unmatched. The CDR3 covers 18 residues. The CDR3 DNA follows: TGTGCCAGCAGCCTAGATCGGCAGGCGGGGGGGATCATCGGGGAGCTGTTTTTT. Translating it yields CASSLDRQAGGIIGELFF.

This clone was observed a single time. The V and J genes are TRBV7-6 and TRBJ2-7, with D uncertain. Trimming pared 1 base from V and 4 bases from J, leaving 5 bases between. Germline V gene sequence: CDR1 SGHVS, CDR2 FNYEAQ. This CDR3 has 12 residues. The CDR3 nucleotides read TGTGCCAGCAGCTTAGTAGGGTACGAGCAGTACTTC. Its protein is CASSLVGYEQYF.

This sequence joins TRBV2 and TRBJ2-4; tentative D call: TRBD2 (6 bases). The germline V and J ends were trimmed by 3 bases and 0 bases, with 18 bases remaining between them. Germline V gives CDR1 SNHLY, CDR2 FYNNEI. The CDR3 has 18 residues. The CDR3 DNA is TGTGCCAGCAGTGATGACGTAGCGGATATACTAGCCAAAAACATTCAGTACTTC. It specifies CASSDDVADILAKNIQYF.

The CDR3 loop is CASSITFGGNEKLFF. The CDR3 DNA follows: TGCGCCAGCAGCATTACTTTCGGGGGAAATGAAAAACTGTTTTTT. The chain recombines TRBV5-1 with TRBJ1-4, with D possibly being TRBD1 (5 bases). Germline CDR1 reads SGHRS; CDR2 reads YFSETQ. This CDR3 has 15 residues. V lost 4 bases and J 5 bases, leaving 15 bases between the germline ends.

In DNA form, the CDR3 reads TGTGCCAGCAGCTTAGAGACAGGGCGTACTGAAGCTTTCTTT. As protein: CASSLETGRTEAFF. The chain links TRBV5-4 to TRBJ1-1; TRBD1 matches at 7 bases. This CDR3 comprises 14 residues. V trimming: 2 bases; J trimming: 5 bases; junction bases outside the gene matches: 6. Germline V gives CDR1 SGHNT, CDR2 YYREEE (reference sequence).

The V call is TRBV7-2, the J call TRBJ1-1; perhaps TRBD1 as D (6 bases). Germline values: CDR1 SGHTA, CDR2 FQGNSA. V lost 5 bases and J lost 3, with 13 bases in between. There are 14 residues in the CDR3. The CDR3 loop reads CASSVTGRDTEAFF. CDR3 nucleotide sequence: TGTGCCAGCAGCGTAACAGGGAGGGACACTGAAGCTTTCTTT.

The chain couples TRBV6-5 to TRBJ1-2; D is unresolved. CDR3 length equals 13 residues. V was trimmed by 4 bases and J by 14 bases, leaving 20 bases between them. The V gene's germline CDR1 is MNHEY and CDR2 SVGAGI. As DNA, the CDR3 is TGTGCCAGCAGTTCGACTGTTTGGGTTGCTGGTACCTTC. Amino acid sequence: CASSSTVWVAGTF.

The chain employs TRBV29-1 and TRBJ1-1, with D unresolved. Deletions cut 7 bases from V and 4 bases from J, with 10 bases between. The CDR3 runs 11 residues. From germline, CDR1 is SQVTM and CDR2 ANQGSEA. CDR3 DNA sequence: TGCAGCGGTATAGTCGGCACTGAAGCTTTCTTT. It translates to CSGIVGTEAFF.

The CDR3 loop reads CASSSEERNQPQHF. The CDR3 nucleotides are TGTGCCAGCAGTTCCGAAGAACGCAATCAGCCCCAGCATTTT. The chain uses TRBV27 and TRBJ1-5; D call uncertain. CDR3 length: 14 residues. V was shortened by 4 bases and J by 2 bases, with 9 bases between the two germline ends. Germline V gene lookup returns CDR1 MNHEY and CDR2 SMNVEV (reference sequence).

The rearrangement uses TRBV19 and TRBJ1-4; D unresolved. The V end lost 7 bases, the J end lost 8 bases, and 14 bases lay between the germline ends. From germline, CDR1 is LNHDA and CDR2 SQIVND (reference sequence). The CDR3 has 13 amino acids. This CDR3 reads CASNPKYNEKLFF. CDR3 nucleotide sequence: TGTGCCAGTAACCCCAAATATAACGAAAAACTGTTTTTT.

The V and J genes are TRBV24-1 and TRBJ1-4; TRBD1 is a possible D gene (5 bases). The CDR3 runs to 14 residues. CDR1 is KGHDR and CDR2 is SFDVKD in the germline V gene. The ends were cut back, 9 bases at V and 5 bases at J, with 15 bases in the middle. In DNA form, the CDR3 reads TGTGCCACCCCAGGGAAGGGCGCCAATGAAAAACTGTTTTTT. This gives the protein CATPGKGANEKLFF.

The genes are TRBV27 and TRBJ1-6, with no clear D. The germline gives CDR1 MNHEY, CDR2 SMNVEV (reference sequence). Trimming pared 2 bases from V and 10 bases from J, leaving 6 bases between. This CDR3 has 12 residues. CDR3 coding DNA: TGTGCCAGCAGTTTAATAGGGTCACCCCTCCACTTT. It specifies CASSLIGSPLHF.

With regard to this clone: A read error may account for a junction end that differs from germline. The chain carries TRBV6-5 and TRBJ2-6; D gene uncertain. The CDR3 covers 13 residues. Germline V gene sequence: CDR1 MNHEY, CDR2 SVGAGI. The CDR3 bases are TGTGCCAGCAGTGACTCCGGGGCCAACGTCCTGACTTTC. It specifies CASSDSGANVLTF.

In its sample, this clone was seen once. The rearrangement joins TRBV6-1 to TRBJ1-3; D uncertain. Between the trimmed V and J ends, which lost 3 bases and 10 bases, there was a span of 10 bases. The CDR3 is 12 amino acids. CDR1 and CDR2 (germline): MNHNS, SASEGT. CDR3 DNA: TGTGCCAGCAGTGATCTTCTAGCGACCATATATTTT. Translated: CASSDLLATIYF.

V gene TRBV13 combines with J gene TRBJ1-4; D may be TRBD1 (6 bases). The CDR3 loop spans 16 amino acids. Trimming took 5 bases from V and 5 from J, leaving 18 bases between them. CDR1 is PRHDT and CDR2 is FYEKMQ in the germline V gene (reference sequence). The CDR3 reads CASSLDFGRGNEKLFF. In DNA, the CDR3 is TGTGCCAGCAGCCTTGATTTCGGCAGGGGAAATGAAAAACTGTTTTTT.

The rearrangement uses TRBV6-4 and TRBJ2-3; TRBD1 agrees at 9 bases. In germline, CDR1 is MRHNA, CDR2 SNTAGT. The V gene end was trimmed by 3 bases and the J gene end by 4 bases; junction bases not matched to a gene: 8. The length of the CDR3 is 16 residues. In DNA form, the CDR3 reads TGTGCCAGCAGTGAAAAGGTGGGACAGGGTTCAGATACGCAGTATTTT. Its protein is CASSEKVGQGSDTQYF.